This record concerns one T cell receptor beta chain sequence. Its specificity is unknown. CDR3 length equals 14 residues. Trimming removed 4 bases from V and 4 bases from J; junction bases left unmatched: 5. In germline, CDR1 is LGHNA, CDR2 YSLEER. This specimen comes from a study of response to subunit inactivated influenza vaccine. Notes on the study in general: Researchers suggested that each seasonal influenza vaccination recruits few new T cells.

Using its own MiXCR run on the RT-PCR reads, TCRdb lists one record per CDR3 protein. Among over 150,000 distinct CDR3 sequences listed, about 10% were seen once. The sample in question was CD8+ T cells sorted from PBMCs, obtained around 25 months after vaccination. This clonotype was obtained from a man aged 50 to 75 who received an inactivated influenza vaccine. This sequence joins TRBV4-3 and TRBJ2-3, with TRBD2 matching over 7 bases. The CDR3 DNA reads as TGCGCCAGCAGCCTGACTAGCAGGGCAGATACGCAGTATTTT. Amino acid sequence: CASSLTSRADTQYF.